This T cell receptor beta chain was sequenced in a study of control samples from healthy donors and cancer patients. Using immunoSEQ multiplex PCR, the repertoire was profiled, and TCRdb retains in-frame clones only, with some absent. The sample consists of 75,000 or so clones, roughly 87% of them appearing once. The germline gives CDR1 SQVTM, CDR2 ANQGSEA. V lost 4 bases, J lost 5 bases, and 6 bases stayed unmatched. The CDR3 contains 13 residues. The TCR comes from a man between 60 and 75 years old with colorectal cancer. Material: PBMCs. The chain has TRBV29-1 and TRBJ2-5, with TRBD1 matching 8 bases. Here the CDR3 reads CSVVQGAGETQYF. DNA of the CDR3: TGCAGCGTTGTGCAGGGGGCGGGCGAGACCCAGTACTTC. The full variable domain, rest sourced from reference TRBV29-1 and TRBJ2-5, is SAVISQKPSRDICQRGTSLTIQCQVDSQVTMMFWYRQQPGQSLTLIATANQGSEATYESGFVIDKFPISRPNLTFSTLTVSNMSPEDSSIYLCSVVQGAGETQYFGPGTRLLVL.